One and the same sample provided the 26 T cell receptor beta chains below, sequenced in a study of cytomegalovirus exposure and HLA in healthy donors. Amplification used 60 Vbeta primers and 13 Jbeta primers. The repertoire was sequenced with immunoSEQ multiplex PCR; TCRdb's copy has only in-frame clones and lacks some. The profile shows some 150,000 clones, about 60% of them singletons. Sequencing was performed on PBMCs. The origin of the receptors is a woman aged 55-69 years in good health and CMV-seropositive.

V and J are TRBV5-4 and TRBJ2-3, with D tentatively TRBD2 (6 bases). Germline CDR1 reads SGHNT; CDR2 reads YYREEE (reference sequence). V lost 5 bases and J lost 6, with 10 bases in between. This CDR3 contains 12 residues. In DNA form, the CDR3 reads TGTGCCAGCAGAGGGGAGGCGGATACGCAGTATTTT. Translated, it gives CASRGEADTQYF.

V and J are TRBV5-1 and TRBJ1-3; maybe TRBD1 (5 bases). This CDR3 contains 15 residues. Trimming removed 4 bases at V and 3 bases at J, with 14 bases between. Germline V gene lookup returns CDR1 SGHRS and CDR2 YFSETQ. The CDR3 here is CASSQGASVGNTIYF. The CDR3 nucleotides are TGCGCCAGCAGCCAAGGGGCTTCGGTTGGAAACACCATATATTTT.

A few counts support this clone. The CDR3 spells CASSPKWLAGETQYF. The CDR3 DNA reads TGTGCCAGCAGCCCTAAGTGGCTAGCGGGAGAGACCCAGTACTTC. The chain carries TRBV7-2 and TRBJ2-5; 8 bases map to TRBD2. The V gene's germline CDR1 is SGHTA and CDR2 FQGNSA. This CDR3 region has 15 residues. V gave up 5 bases and J gave up 4 bases; unmatched junction bases: 9.

V usage is TRBV2 and J usage is TRBJ2-7; no definite D call. CDR1 is SNHLY, CDR2 FYNNEI, per germline. V gave up 3 bases and J gave up 4 bases, with 16 bases separating them. The CDR3 totals 15 residues. The CDR3 protein is CASSDGPGDRYEQYF. The CDR3 DNA sequence: TGTGCCAGCAGTGACGGCCCCGGAGACCGGTACGAGCAGTACTTC.

V and J are TRBV9 and TRBJ2-1; D remains unclear. CDR3 length: 14 amino acids. CDR1 is SGDLS and CDR2 is YYNGEE in the germline V gene. Trimming pared 3 bases from V and 2 bases from J, leaving 9 bases between. The chain's CDR3 is CASSATTPYNEQFF. The CDR3 DNA sequence: TGTGCCAGCAGCGCCACTACTCCCTACAATGAGCAGTTCTTC. Complete variable domain (other parts from reference TRBV9 and TRBJ2-1): DSGVTQTPKHLITATGQRVTLRCSPRSGDLSVYWYQQSLDQGLQFLIQYYNGEERAKGNILERFSAQQFPDLHSELNLSSLELGDSALYFCASSATTPYNEQFFGPGTRLTVL.

The J gene is TRBJ2-5, the V gene TRBV5-4; 8 bases are shared with TRBD2. The CDR3 length is 15 residues. V was pared by 4 bases and J by 2 bases, with 7 bases of the junction left unmatched. The germline gives CDR1 SGHNT, CDR2 YYREEE (reference sequence). The CDR3 DNA reads as TGTGCCAGCAGCGGGGGGACTAGGAAACAAGAGACCCAGTACTTC. Its translation: CASSGGTRKQETQYF.

About this clone: An end of the junction does not agree with germline; a read error may underlie this. The chain employs TRBV5-6 and TRBJ2-7, with TRBD1 as a possible D gene (6 bases). The CDR3 is made up of 15 amino acids. Germline CDR1 and CDR2: SGHDT and YYEEEE. CDR3 nucleotides: TGTGCCAGCAGTCTACAGGGCTATACCTCCTATGAGCAGTACTTC. Translated, it gives CASSLQGYTSYEQYF.

The rearrangement links TRBV5-1 to TRBJ2-1; the match to TRBD2 covers 12 bases. Germline lookup yields CDR1 SGHRS and CDR2 YFSETQ. Trimming at V came to 5 bases and at J to 3 bases, leaving 12 bases not matched to a gene. The CDR3 runs 18 residues. The CDR3 coding sequence is TGCGCCAGCAGTACCGGGACTAGCGGGCTGTTAATCTACAATGAGCAGTTCTTC. It specifies CASSTGTSGLLIYNEQFF.

This sequence joins TRBV19 and TRBJ2-1; D may be TRBD2 (7 bases). Germline assignment: CDR1 LNHDA and CDR2 SQIVND (reference sequence). The CDR3 is 17 residues long. Trimming shortened V by 3 bases and J by 5 bases, and 20 bases separated the two germline ends. The CDR3 nucleotides are TGTGCCAGTAGTATCCGGGGGGCCTCGGGGCGAAACAATGAGCAGTTCTTC. Translating gives CASSIRGASGRNNEQFF.

The V and J genes are TRBV7-9 and TRBJ1-1; D possibly corresponds to TRBD1 (6 bases). Germline values: CDR1 SEHNR, CDR2 FQNEAQ (reference sequence). The CDR3 is 14 amino acids. Trimming left V 3 bases short and J 5 bases short, with 13 bases between. CDR3 in DNA: TGTGCCAGCAGCTTCTCAGGGGATTATACTGAAGCTTTCTTT. It is translated as CASSFSGDYTEAFF.

In its sample, this clone was seen once. This chain uses TRBV28 with TRBJ2-7; 7 bases align to TRBD1. Germline lookup yields CDR1 MDHEN and CDR2 SYDVKM. With 5 bases clipped from V and 2 bases from J, the junction kept 6 bases outside the gene matches. This CDR3 has 14 amino acids. The CDR3, as DNA: TGTGCCAGCAGTCGTAGACAGGGAACCTACGAGCAGTACTTC. It is translated as CASSRRQGTYEQYF.

The chain is built from TRBV21-1 and TRBJ2-5; the table names TRBD1, a call not compared with the DNA. TRBV21-1 is deemed a pseudogene. CDR3 length: 17 amino acids. CDR3 amino acids: CASRKFLKNGNRETQYF. The CDR3 nucleotides are TGTGCCAGCAGGAAATTTCTGAAAAATGGCAACAGAGAGACCCAGTACTTC.

The V call is TRBV6-6, the J call TRBJ1-3; D is unclear. Between the trimmed V and J ends, which lost 5 bases and 4 bases, there was a span of 9 bases. The CDR3 runs to 13 residues. Germline lookup yields CDR1 MNHNY and CDR2 SVGAGI (reference sequence). The DNA for the CDR3 is TGTGCCAGCAGTCCTAGGATCGGAAACACCATATATTTT. Protein: CASSPRIGNTIYF.

As DNA, the CDR3 is TGCGCCAGCAGCCCGGGACTAGCGGGGGGAACTTGGGAGCAGTACTTC. This gives the protein CASSPGLAGGTWEQYF. The chain has TRBV4-1 and TRBJ2-7, with 15 bases fitting TRBD2. V lost 4 bases, J lost 7 bases, and 8 bases stayed unmatched. There are 16 residues in the CDR3. CDR1 MGHRA and CDR2 YSYEKL come from the germline V gene.

The chain combines TRBV13 with TRBJ2-5, with 8 bases identical to TRBD1. V shed 5 bases, J shed 5 bases, and the junction held 10 bases outside the gene matches. The CDR3 covers 15 residues. Germline CDR1 reads PRHDT; CDR2 reads FYEKMQ (reference sequence). The CDR3 spells CASSQTGVMVETQYF. In nucleotides, the CDR3 is TGTGCCAGCAGCCAGACAGGGGTGATGGTGGAGACCCAGTACTTC.

The gene calls are TRBV9 and TRBJ1-2, with 10 bases matching TRBD1. J lost 2 bases, V lost 3 bases, and 1 base had no gene match. The V gene's germline CDR1 is SGDLS and CDR2 YYNGEE. The CDR3 consists of 14 residues. The CDR3 spells CASSEGQGNYGYTF. The DNA of the CDR3 is TGTGCCAGCAGCGAGGGACAGGGGAACTATGGCTACACCTTC.

The chain links TRBV30 to TRBJ2-1; 7 bases fit TRBD1. CDR3 length equals 15 residues. V lost 4 bases, J lost 0 bases, and 6 bases stayed unmatched. Germline V lookup: CDR1 GTSNPN, CDR2 SVGIG (reference sequence). The CDR3 loop reads CAWTGGQSSYNEQFF. For the CDR3, the DNA is TGTGCCTGGACTGGGGGACAGAGCTCCTACAATGAGCAGTTCTTC.

This rearrangement joins TRBV7-8 to TRBJ1-5; D possibly corresponds to TRBD1 (5 bases). Trimming removed 1 base at V and 9 bases at J, with 7 bases between. Germline CDR1 SGHVS, CDR2 FQNEAQ. This CDR3 contains 12 residues. As DNA, the CDR3 is TGTGCCAGCAGCTTAGAAAGGGGGCCCCAGCATTTT. Protein product: CASSLERGPQHF.

The table lists this clone with a few counts. The genes are TRBV5-5 and TRBJ2-7, with D hard to call. The CDR3 extends over 13 amino acids. V shed 4 bases and J shed 0 bases, with 8 bases lying between them. Germline V gene data show CDR1 as SGHKS and CDR2 as YYEKEE (reference sequence). Here the CDR3 DNA reads TGTGCCAGCAGCCAGACAAACTCCTACGAGCAGTACTTC. It specifies CASSQTNSYEQYF.

This chain joins TRBV28 and TRBJ2-7, with a tentative D call TRBD2 (6 bases). V was clipped by 3 bases and J by 9 bases, with 9 bases between them. The CDR3 contains 11 residues. Germline V gene lookup returns CDR1 MDHEN and CDR2 SYDVKM. CDR3 bases: TGTGCCAGCAGTTTGCGGGATCGGCAGTACTTC. Its protein is CASSLRDRQYF. Using reference TRBV28 and TRBJ2-7 for the parts outside the CDR3, the full variable domain is DVKVTQSSRYLVKRTGEKVFLECVQDMDHENMFWYRQDPGLGLRLIYFSYDVKMKEKGDIPEGYSVSREKKERFSLILESASTNQTSMYLCASSLRDRQYFGPGTRLTVT.

The chain is built from TRBV7-3 and TRBJ2-3, with 8 bases that match TRBD2. After removal of 7 bases from V and 4 bases from J, the junction contained 4 bases not matched to a gene. The germline gives CDR1 SGHTA, CDR2 FQGTGA. The CDR3 is 13 residues long. CDR3: CASKVSGADTQYF. The CDR3 DNA sequence: TGTGCCAGCAAGGTTAGCGGGGCAGATACGCAGTATTTT. The complete variable domain, with remaining parts taken from reference TRBV7-3 and TRBJ2-3, reads GAGVSQTPSNKVTEKGKYVELRCDPISGHTALYWYRQSLGQGPEFLIYFQGTGAADDSGLPNDRFFAVRPEGSVSTLKIQRTERGDSAVYLCASKVSGADTQYFGPGTRLTVL.

V usage is TRBV27 and J usage is TRBJ2-7; TRBD2 might be the D (5 bases). Between the trimmed V and J ends, which lost 5 bases and 2 bases, there was a span of 16 bases. Germline V CDR1 and CDR2: MNHEY, SMNVEV (reference sequence). The CDR3 covers 15 residues. The CDR3 nucleotides read TGTGCCAGCAGTCCACCGGGATCTACCCCCTACGAGCAGTACTTC. Its translation is CASSPPGSTPYEQYF.

The chain links TRBV18 to TRBJ2-5, with 9 nucleotides matching TRBD2. The germline CDR1 and CDR2 sequences are KGHSH and LQKENI. The CDR3 is 14 residues long. V shed 3 bases and J 2 bases; nucleotides not matched to a gene: 1. The CDR3 bases are TGTGCCAGCTCACCTACTAGCGGGCAAGAGACCCAGTACTTC. Its protein product is CASSPTSGQETQYF.

The chain recombines TRBV5-4 with TRBJ2-7; 10 bases are shared with TRBD2. The CDR3 totals 15 residues. V gave up 0 bases and J gave up 2 bases; unmatched junction bases: 2. The V gene's germline CDR1 is SGHNT and CDR2 YYREEE (reference sequence). CDR3 nucleotide sequence: TGTGCCAGCAGCTTGGGGACTAGCGGCACCTACGAGCAGTACTTC. Protein sequence: CASSLGTSGTYEQYF.

This rearrangement joins TRBV4-3 to TRBJ2-5, with 8 positions matching TRBD2. This CDR3 region has 16 residues. CDR1 and CDR2 from the germline V gene are LGHNA and YSLEER. The J segment lost 7 bases and the V segment lost 0 bases, leaving 10 bases of the junction unmatched. CDR3 in amino acids: CASSQDRGGSGGTQYF. CDR3 DNA: TGCGCCAGCAGCCAAGATCGGGGGGGATCCGGGGGGACCCAGTACTTC.

V is TRBV27 and J is TRBJ2-7, with TRBD2 matching over 8 bases. With 6 bases clipped from V and 0 bases from J, the junction kept 7 bases outside the gene matches. This CDR3 has 15 residues. Germline V lookup: CDR1 MNHEY, CDR2 SMNVEV (reference sequence). This chain's CDR3 is CASRTLAAFSYEQYF. In DNA form, the CDR3 reads TGTGCCAGCAGGACACTAGCGGCGTTCTCCTACGAGCAGTACTTC.